This entry lists 9 T cell receptor beta chains sequenced from one sample in a study of T cell changes during pregnancy in multiple sclerosis. Here immunoSEQ multiplex PCR was the method, and the copy in TCRdb shows in-frame clones only, minus some. The table lists approximately 30,000 clones, roughly 88% of them singletons. This sample comprised CD8+ T cells from peripheral blood mononuclear cells, obtained after pregnancy. These receptors came from a female donor with multiple sclerosis, enrolled in a pregnancy study.

The chain is built from TRBV29-1 and TRBJ2-7; 9 bases agree with TRBD1. The V gene end was trimmed by 7 bases and the J gene end by 2 bases; junction bases not matched to a gene: 6. The CDR3 extends over 13 amino acids. In germline, CDR1 is SQVTM, CDR2 ANQGSEA. CDR3 residues: CSAGDRAPYEQYF. The CDR3 region has the DNA TGCAGCGCCGGGGACAGGGCACCCTACGAGCAGTACTTC.

The chain employs TRBV27 and TRBJ2-5; 8 bases align to TRBD2. The V gene end was trimmed by 2 bases and the J gene end by 2 bases; junction bases not matched to a gene: 7. This CDR3 spans 16 amino acids. Germline CDR1 is MNHEY and CDR2 is SMNVEV (reference sequence). The CDR3 region is CASSLLGGGPQETQYF. As DNA, the CDR3 is TGTGCCAGCAGTTTACTGGGCGGGGGGCCTCAAGAGACCCAGTACTTC.

Written as DNA, the CDR3 is TGTGCCATCAGCCATCCGGCCGGGAGGAACACTGAAGCTTTCTTT. Its translation: CAISHPAGRNTEAFF. The chain has TRBV10-3 and TRBJ1-1, with D uncertain. Germline CDR1 reads ENHRY; CDR2 reads SYGVKD. Trimming took off 6 bases at V and 1 base at J, with 15 bases between the two ends. This CDR3 region has 15 residues.

The chain combines TRBV27 with TRBJ1-3; possible D gene TRBD1, 5 bases. The CDR3 is 15 residues long. Germline CDR1 reads MNHEY; CDR2 reads SMNVEV (reference sequence). V lost 7 bases, J lost 0 bases, and 13 bases lay in between. The chain's CDR3 is CASTPGGNSGNTIYF. DNA for the CDR3: TGTGCCAGCACCCCCGGGGGGAACTCTGGAAACACCATATATTTT.

This clone appeared once. The chain recombines TRBV13 with TRBJ2-1; 7 nucleotides match TRBD1. The CDR3 contains 16 residues. Germline trimming cut 0 bases from V and 6 bases from J; bases unmatched to any gene: 8. The germline V gene encodes CDR1 PRHDT and CDR2 FYEKMQ (reference sequence). The CDR3 loop is CASSLGTGTQGNEQFF. The CDR3 DNA reads TGTGCCAGCAGCTTAGGGACAGGGACACAAGGCAATGAGCAGTTCTTC.

V is TRBV25-1 and J is TRBJ2-7, with 7 nucleotides matching TRBD2. CDR1 and CDR2 (germline): MGHDK, SYGVNS. V lost 1 base and J lost 3; bases outside the gene matches: 3. The CDR3 is 14 amino acids. CDR3 loop: CASSEWGGDYEQYF. The CDR3, as DNA: TGTGCCAGCAGTGAATGGGGAGGGGACTACGAGCAGTACTTC.

This chain links TRBV7-3 with TRBJ1-2, with TRBD1 matching 9 bases. The germline V gene has CDR1 SGHTA and CDR2 FQGTGA. The trim removed 2 bases at V and 6 bases at J, leaving 1 base unmatched. This CDR3 spans 13 amino acids. Here the CDR3 reads CASSLGQGNGYTF. Here the CDR3 DNA reads TGTGCCAGCAGCTTAGGACAGGGGAATGGCTACACCTTC. Using reference TRBV7-3 and TRBJ1-2 for the parts outside the CDR3, the full variable domain is GAGVSQTPSNKVTEKGKYVELRCDPISGHTALYWYRQSLGQGPEFLIYFQGTGAADDSGLPNDRFFAVRPEGSVSTLKIQRTERGDSAVYLCASSLGQGNGYTFGSGTRLTVV.

This chain connects TRBV4-2 to TRBJ1-2; tentatively, D is TRBD1 (6 bases). CDR1 LGHNA and CDR2 YNFKEQ come from the germline V gene. The V end was cut by 0 bases, the J end by 2 bases, with 13 bases between. This CDR3 region has 16 residues. CDR3 region: CASSQDRAGANYGYTF. The CDR3 bases are TGTGCCAGCAGCCAAGATAGGGCAGGGGCAAACTATGGCTACACCTTC.

The chain recombines TRBV5-6 with TRBJ1-4; D perhaps matches TRBD1 (5 bases). CDR3 length: 15 residues. CDR1 is SGHDT and CDR2 is YYEEEE in the germline V gene. Trimming took 2 bases from V and 8 from J, leaving 16 bases between them. The CDR3: CASSFAQGQWEKLFF. In DNA form, the CDR3 reads TGTGCCAGCAGCTTTGCGCAGGGCCAATGGGAAAAACTGTTTTTT.